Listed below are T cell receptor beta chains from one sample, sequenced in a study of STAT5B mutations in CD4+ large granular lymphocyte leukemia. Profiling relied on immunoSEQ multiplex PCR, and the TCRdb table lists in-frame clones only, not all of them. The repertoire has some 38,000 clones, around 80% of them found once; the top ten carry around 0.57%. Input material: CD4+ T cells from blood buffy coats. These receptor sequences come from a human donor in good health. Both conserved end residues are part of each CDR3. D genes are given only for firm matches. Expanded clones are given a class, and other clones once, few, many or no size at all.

TGTGCCAGCAGCGGAGGACTAGCGGGTGGCACAGATACGCAGTATTTT,CASSGGLAGGTDTQYF,-,TRBJ2-3,TRBV9,TRBD2
TGTGCCAGCAGCGATGGGACTAGCGGGACCTACGAGCAGTACTTC,CASSDGTSGTYEQYF,-,TRBJ2-7,TRBV9,TRBD2
TGTGCCAGCAGCGCCCGACATCACACCGGGGAGCTGTTTTTT,CASSARHHTGELFF,-,TRBJ2-2,TRBV5-6,-
TGCGCCAGGGGAATGGGGGCCAAGGGCGAGCAGTACTTC,CARGMGAKGEQYF,-,TRBJ2-7,TRBV5-1,-
TGTGCCAGCTGGGGACTAGGGGACAATCAGCCCCAGCATTTT,CASWGLGDNQPQHF,-,TRBJ1-5,TRBV19,-
TGTGCCAGCAGTCCGACTAGCGGGAGGGTTGAGGAGCAGTACTTC,CASSPTSGRVEEQYF,-,TRBJ2-7,TRBV6-5,TRBD2
TGTGCCAGCAGTTTCTCAGGGTGGATAGTCGAGCAGTACTTC,CASSFSGWIVEQYF,-,TRBJ2-7,TRBV28,-
TGTGCCAGCAGCTTACAGGGGATCCTCTACGAGCAGTACTTC,CASSLQGILYEQYF,-,TRBJ2-7,TRBV7-8,-
TGTGCCAGCAGCGCGCCGACTAGCGGGGTCCCGAAGACCCAGTACTTC,CASSAPTSGVPKTQYF,-,TRBJ2-5,TRBV11-2,TRBD2
TGTGCCAGCAGTTTGACAGGGTCTGGAAACACCATATATTTT,CASSLTGSGNTIYF,-,TRBJ1-3,TRBV27,TRBD1
TGTGCCAGCAGCCAACGAAACAGGGAAAAAAACATTCAGTACTTC,CASSQRNREKNIQYF,-,TRBJ2-4,TRBV4-2,-
TGTGCCAGCACAGGTACTAGCACAGATACGCAGTATTTT,CASTGTSTDTQYF,-,TRBJ2-3,TRBV27,-
TGTGCCAGCAGTTTATTCGCCGGGACAGGCTACTATGGCTACACCTTC,CASSLFAGTGYYGYTF,-,TRBJ1-2,TRBV27,TRBD1
TGTGCCAGCAGCTTAGGGGGACAGGGAGGGCGCTACGAGCAGTACTTC,CASSLGGQGGRYEQYF,once,TRBJ2-7,TRBV7-6,TRBD1
TGTGCCAGCAGCCCTCGACCGAATTCCTACTATGGCTACACCTTC,CASSPRPNSYYGYTF,-,TRBJ1-2,TRBV7-8,-
TGCGCCAGCAGCAGTACGGGAGTGACGAACACTGAAGCTTTCTTT,CASSSTGVTNTEAFF,-,TRBJ1-1,TRBV5-1,-
TGTGCCAGCAGCTTGGATTCTAGCGGGGTCTACGAGCAGTACTTC,CASSLDSSGVYEQYF,-,TRBJ2-7,TRBV5-8,TRBD2
TGTGCCAGCAGCTCCCGACAGGGCCCCGACTATAATTCACCCCTCCACTTT,CASSSRQGPDYNSPLHF,-,TRBJ1-6,TRBV7-9,TRBD1
TGTGCCAGCAGCTTAGAGGGGTACCAGAGGGAGACCCAGTACTTC,CASSLEGYQRETQYF,-,TRBJ2-5,TRBV7-2,-
TGCGCCAGCACCCACGGGACAGGCGGCACTGAAGCTTTCTTT,CASTHGTGGTEAFF,-,TRBJ1-1,TRBV5-1,TRBD1
TGTGCCAGCACCGCCAGGGTAGAGAACTATGGCTACACCTTC,CASTARVENYGYTF,-,TRBJ1-2,TRBV9,-
TGTGCCATCAGTGAGTCTAGAGACCACGAGCAGTACTTC,CAISESRDHEQYF,few,TRBJ2-7,TRBV10-3,-
TGTGCCAGCAGCTCCGGGACTAGCGGGGGTAATGAGCAGTTCTTC,CASSSGTSGGNEQFF,-,TRBJ2-1,TRBV5-4,TRBD2
TGTGCCAGCAGCTTAGACAGGGGGCAGATTCAGTACTTC,CASSLDRGQIQYF,-,TRBJ2-4,TRBV7-2,TRBD1
TGCGCCAGCAGCCAAATTCCGGGCTACTACTCCACCTTC,CASSQIPGYYSTF,-,TRBJ1-2,TRBV4-1,-
TGTGCCACCAGTTCGTCAGCATCATCTGGGGCCAACGTCCTGACTTTC,CATSSSASSGANVLTF,few,TRBJ2-6,TRBV15,-
TGTGCCAGCAGTTTGAGCCTAGCGGCCCACCGGACCTACGAGCAGTACTTC,CASSLSLAAHRTYEQYF,-,TRBJ2-7,TRBV28,TRBD2
TGTGCCAGCAGTGTGATAGGGGGTGGCACAGATACGCAGTATTTT,CASSVIGGGTDTQYF,-,TRBJ2-3,TRBV2,-
TGTGCCAGCAGTCCTAGAGGGGGACAGGGGGCTGGCTATGGCTACACCTTC,CASSPRGGQGAGYGYTF,-,TRBJ1-2,TRBV2,TRBD1
TGTGCCAGCAGCTTGGGACGGTTCTACGAGCAGTACTTC,CASSLGRFYEQYF,-,TRBJ2-7,TRBV5-6,-
TGTGCCAGCAGCCAAGCAGAATTTAGGACCGGGGAGCTGTTTTTT,CASSQAEFRTGELFF,-,TRBJ2-2,TRBV4-2,-
TGCGCCAGCAGCTTGTACGGGGGCCTGGGAAACACCATATATTTT,CASSLYGGLGNTIYF,-,TRBJ1-3,TRBV5-1,-
TGTGCCAGCTCACTTTCGGGCCTTTGGGCCAATGAGCAGTTCTTC,CASSLSGLWANEQFF,-,TRBJ2-1,TRBV18,-
TGTGCCAGCAGTACCCCGGGACTAGATTCATCGGAAAATGAGCAGTTCTTC,CASSTPGLDSSENEQFF,-,TRBJ2-1,TRBV28,TRBD2
TGCGCCAGCAGCTTGGGGGGGAACACCGGGGAGCTGTTTTTT,CASSLGGNTGELFF,-,TRBJ2-2,TRBV5-1,-
TGTGCCAGCAGCTTGCTACAGGGGGTCGGATACAATGAGCAGTTCTTC,CASSLLQGVGYNEQFF,-,TRBJ2-1,TRBV5-6,TRBD1
TGTGCCAGCAGGCTTGGGCAGGGGTTTAATACTTTCTTT,CASRLGQGFNTFF,-,TRBJ1-1,TRBV5-6,-
TGCGCCAGCAGCCCGCACTTACAAGAGACCCAGTACTTC,CASSPHLQETQYF,-,TRBJ2-5,TRBV5-1,-
TGTGCCAGTAGTACCCGGACAGGGGAAGAAAACATTCAGTACTTC,CASSTRTGEENIQYF,-,TRBJ2-4,TRBV19,TRBD1
TGTGCCAGCAGTTACCTTAGGGGGGCCTACGAGCAGTACTTC,CASSYLRGAYEQYF,-,TRBJ2-7,TRBV6-6,-
TGTGCCAGCAGCCCACAGGGGTCGTCAGATACGCAGTATTTT,CASSPQGSSDTQYF,once,TRBJ2-3,TRBV7-2,TRBD1
TGTGCCAGCAGCTCGGGACTAGCGTACAATGAGCAGTTCTTC,CASSSGLAYNEQFF,-,TRBJ2-1,TRBV11-3,TRBD2
TGTGCCAGCAGCTTCTCGGTTTACAATGAGCAGTTCTTC,CASSFSVYNEQFF,-,TRBJ2-1,TRBV7-7,-
TGTGCCAGCAGCTTGGAGACCTCACCCCTCCACTTT,CASSLETSPLHF,few,TRBJ1-6,TRBV7-2,-